This TCR beta chain is from a study of PD-1 blockade in classical Hodgkin lymphoma. The study's findings and limits: By C4D1 there was a significant rise in CD4+ TCR diversity but not in CD8+ TCR diversity. Diminished baseline TCR diversity has been reported in newly diagnosed patients relative to healthy donors. Baseline diversity was lower in partial responders and progressors than complete responders.

Details on this clone: The antigen is not known.

Time point defined: cycle 4 day 1 (C4D1), after less than seven weeks of nivolumab. All trial patients relapsed after autologous stem cell transplantation. By magnetic negative selection, CD4+ T cells were purified from thawed PBMCs. The repertoire was sequenced with immunoSEQ multiplex PCR; TCRdb's copy has only in-frame clones and lacks some. Among tens of thousands of clones listed, roughly 76% were seen once. The specimen was CD4+ T cells from blood, collected before the fourth cycle of nivolumab. The clonotype originates from a human donor with classical Hodgkin lymphoma.

The CDR3 here is CASSIPGTGNYQPQHF. DNA of the CDR3: TGTGCCAGTAGTATCCCCGGGACAGGAAATTATCAGCCCCAGCATTTT. This chain joins TRBV19 and TRBJ1-5, with 8 bases matching TRBD1. The V gene's germline CDR1 is LNHDA and CDR2 SQIVND (reference sequence). This CDR3 has 16 residues. V trimming: 3 bases; J trimming: 5 bases; junction bases outside the gene matches: 9.